The 14 T cell receptor beta chains below were found in one sample sequenced in a study of PD-L1 blockade in urothelial cancer. Profiled with immunoSEQ multiplex PCR; TCRdb holds only in-frame clones, not every one. The sample consists of tens of thousands of clones, around 87% of them appearing once. Described time point: pretreatment peripheral blood. The sample here was PBMCs, taken around atezolizumab (anti-PD-L1) treatment. These receptors all come from a man in his 60s with urothelial cancer.

This clone was seen just once. The chain has TRBV18 and TRBJ2-1; 8 bases fit TRBD1. Unmatched junction bases numbered 1, after V lost 2 bases and J lost 1 base. The germline V gene encodes CDR1 KGHSH and CDR2 LQKENI. The CDR3 is 15 amino acids. CDR3 residues: CASSPTGGSYNEQFF. The CDR3 DNA follows: TGTGCCAGCTCACCAACAGGGGGGTCCTACAATGAGCAGTTCTTC.

The chain has TRBV7-3 and TRBJ1-5, with 8 positions matching TRBD1. This CDR3 is 15 amino acids long. The germline V gene has CDR1 SGHTA and CDR2 FQGTGA. The ends lost 4 bases at V and 2 bases at J; junction bases unmatched: 4. The CDR3 DNA sequence: TGTGCCAGCAGCTCTGACAGGGGTCGCAATCAGCCCCAGCATTTT. Its translation: CASSSDRGRNQPQHF.

The J gene is TRBJ2-3, the V gene TRBV19; 15 nucleotides agree with TRBD2. V was clipped by 10 bases and J by 5 bases; unmatched bases: 13. The CDR3 contains 17 residues. Germline V gene sequence: CDR1 LNHDA, CDR2 SQIVND (reference sequence). For the CDR3, the DNA is TGTGCCACCTCTCCCCGGACTAGCGGGGGGGTAGTAGATACGCAGTATTTT. Residues: CATSPRTSGGVVDTQYF.

Turning to this clone: This likely reflects a read error, since a far larger clone is one base away. The rearrangement links TRBV25-1 to TRBJ2-7; 9 bases map to TRBD1. This CDR3 comprises 13 residues. Germline V gives CDR1 MGHDK, CDR2 SYGVNS. The junction had 2 bases not matched to a gene; V was cut back by 6 bases and J by 2 bases. The CDR3 coding sequence is TGTGCCAGCAGCGGACAGGGGACCTACGAGCAGTACTTC. Protein sequence: CASSGQGTYEQYF.

This clone was detected only a few times. This chain links TRBV5-1 with TRBJ2-7; TRBD2 aligns across 14 bases. The CDR3 contains 17 residues. The J segment lost 1 base and the V segment lost 1 base, leaving 4 bases of the junction unmatched. Germline V gene lookup returns CDR1 SGHRS and CDR2 YFSETQ. The CDR3: CASSLWRTSGGSYEQYF. As DNA, the CDR3 is TGCGCCAGCAGCTTGTGGAGGACTAGCGGGGGGTCCTACGAGCAGTACTTC.

The V call is TRBV30, the J call TRBJ1-2, with 9 bases matching TRBD1. Germline trimming cut 3 bases from V and 5 bases from J; bases unmatched to any gene: 10. The CDR3 covers 15 residues. Per germline, CDR1 GTSNPN and CDR2 SVGIG (reference sequence). DNA of the CDR3: TGTGCCTGGAGGATTACGGGACAGGGTTTATATGGCTACACCTTC. As protein: CAWRITGQGLYGYTF.

This clone was detected only a few times. The V and J genes are TRBV19 and TRBJ2-6; no reliable D call. V gave up 4 bases and J gave up 0 bases, with 7 bases separating them. The CDR3 is 15 amino acids. Germline V gene sequence: CDR1 LNHDA, CDR2 SQIVND (reference sequence). This chain's CDR3 is CASSSARSGANVLTF. CDR3 nucleotides: TGTGCCAGTAGTAGCGCTCGCTCTGGGGCCAACGTCCTGACTTTC. Drawing the rest from reference TRBV19 and TRBJ2-6, the complete variable domain is DGGITQSPKYLFRKEGQNVTLSCEQNLNHDAMYWYRQDPGQGLRLIYYSQIVNDFQKGDIAEGYSVSREKKESFPLTVTSAQKNPTAFYLCASSSARSGANVLTFGAGSRLTVL.

J is TRBJ1-1 and V is TRBV30; tentative D call: TRBD1 (6 bases). Germline assignment: CDR1 GTSNPN and CDR2 SVGIG (reference sequence). V was shortened by 5 bases and J by 11 bases, with 15 bases between the two germline ends. The CDR3 totals 11 residues. The CDR3 sequence is CAWGDRPSAFF. CDR3 nucleotide sequence: TGTGCCTGGGGCGACAGGCCGAGTGCTTTCTTT.

The chain has TRBV6-5 and TRBJ1-3, with 11 positions matching TRBD1. V trimming: 2 bases; J trimming: 5 bases; junction bases outside the gene matches: 2. Germline V gives CDR1 MNHEY, CDR2 SVGAGI. This CDR3 spans 15 amino acids. The CDR3 here is CASSYGTGGRNTIYF. The CDR3 DNA reads TGTGCCAGCAGTTACGGGACAGGGGGTCGAAACACCATATATTTT.

V and J are TRBV28 and TRBJ1-1; D is unresolved. V lost 2 bases to trimming and J lost 3 bases, with 10 bases between them. Germline values: CDR1 MDHEN, CDR2 SYDVKM. This CDR3 region has 14 residues. The chain's CDR3 is CASSLIGEDTEAFF. The CDR3 DNA is TGTGCCAGCAGTTTAATTGGGGAGGACACTGAAGCTTTCTTT.

This clone was counted a single time. The chain recombines TRBV6-1 with TRBJ2-7, with D possibly matching TRBD2 (5 bases). V was shortened by 0 bases and J by 1 base, with 13 bases between the two germline ends. The CDR3 runs to 16 residues. Germline lookup yields CDR1 MNHNS and CDR2 SASEGT. The CDR3 reads CASSEALRGGSYEQYF. The CDR3 nucleotides are TGTGCCAGCAGTGAAGCGCTTCGGGGTGGTTCCTACGAGCAGTACTTC.

This sequence joins TRBV2 and TRBJ1-1; D is undetermined. The CDR3 totals 13 residues. Germline CDR1 reads SNHLY; CDR2 reads FYNNEI. Trimming took off 7 bases at V and 1 base at J, with 10 bases between the two ends. As DNA, the CDR3 is TGTGCCAGCACCGGCGGAGAGAACACTGAAGCTTTCTTT. This gives the protein CASTGGENTEAFF.

The count of this clone is one. J is TRBJ2-2 and V is TRBV14, with D perhaps TRBD1 (6 bases). Deletions cut 0 bases from V and 6 bases from J, with 14 bases between. This CDR3 is 16 amino acids long. Germline V gene sequence: CDR1 SGHDN, CDR2 FVKESK. This CDR3 reads CASSQDPQGLAGELFF. The CDR3, as DNA: TGTGCCAGCAGCCAAGATCCCCAGGGGTTGGCCGGGGAGCTGTTTTTT.

V and J are TRBV30 and TRBJ1-1; a weak D match, TRBD1 (6 bases). Trimming stripped 1 base from V and 1 base from J, with 16 bases between. The V gene's germline CDR1 is GTSNPN and CDR2 SVGIG (reference sequence). The CDR3 has 16 residues. The CDR3 coding sequence is TGTGCCTGGAGTGCACCGTGGGGGGGCACGAACACTGAAGCTTTCTTT. It codes for CAWSAPWGGTNTEAFF.